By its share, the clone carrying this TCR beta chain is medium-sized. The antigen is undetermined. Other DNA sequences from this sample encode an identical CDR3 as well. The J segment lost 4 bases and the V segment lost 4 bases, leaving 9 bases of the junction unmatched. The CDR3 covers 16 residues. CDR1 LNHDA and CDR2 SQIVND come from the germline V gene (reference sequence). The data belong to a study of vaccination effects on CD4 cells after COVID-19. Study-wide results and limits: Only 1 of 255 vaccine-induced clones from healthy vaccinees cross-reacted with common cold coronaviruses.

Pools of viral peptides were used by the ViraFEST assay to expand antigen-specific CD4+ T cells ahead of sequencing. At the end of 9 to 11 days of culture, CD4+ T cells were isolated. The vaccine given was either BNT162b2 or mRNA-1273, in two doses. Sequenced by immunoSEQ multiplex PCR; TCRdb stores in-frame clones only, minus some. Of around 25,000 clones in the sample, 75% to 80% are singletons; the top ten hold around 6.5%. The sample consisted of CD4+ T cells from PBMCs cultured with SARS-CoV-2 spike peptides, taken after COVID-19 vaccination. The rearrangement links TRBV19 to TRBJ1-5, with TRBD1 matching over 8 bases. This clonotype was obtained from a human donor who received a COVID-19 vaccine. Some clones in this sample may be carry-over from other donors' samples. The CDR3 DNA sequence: TGTGCCAGTAGTACTCCGACAGGGGTCCTTAATCAGCCCCAGCATTTT. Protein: CASSTPTGVLNQPQHF.